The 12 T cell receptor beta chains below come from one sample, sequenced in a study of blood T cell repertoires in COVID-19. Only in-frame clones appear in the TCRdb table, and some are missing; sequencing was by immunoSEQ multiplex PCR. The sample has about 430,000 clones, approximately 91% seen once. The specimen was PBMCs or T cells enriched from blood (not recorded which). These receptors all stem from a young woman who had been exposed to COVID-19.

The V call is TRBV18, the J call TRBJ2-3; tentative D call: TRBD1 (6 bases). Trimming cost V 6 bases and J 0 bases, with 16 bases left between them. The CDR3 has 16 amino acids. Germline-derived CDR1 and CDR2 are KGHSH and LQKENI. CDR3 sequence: CASSPKTGISTDTQYF. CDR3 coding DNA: TGTGCCAGCTCGCCTAAAACAGGGATAAGCACAGATACGCAGTATTTT.

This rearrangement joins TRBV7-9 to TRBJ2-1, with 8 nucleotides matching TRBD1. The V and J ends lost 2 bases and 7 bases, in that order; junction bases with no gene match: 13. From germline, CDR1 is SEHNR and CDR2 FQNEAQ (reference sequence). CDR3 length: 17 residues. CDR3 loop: CASSLRGSDRGVNEQFF. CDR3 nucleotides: TGTGCCAGCAGCTTACGGGGCTCCGACAGGGGAGTTAATGAGCAGTTCTTC. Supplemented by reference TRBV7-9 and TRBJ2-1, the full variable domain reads DTGVSQNPRHKITKRGQNVTFRCDPISEHNRLYWYRQTLGQGPEFLTYFQNEAQLEKSRLLSDRFSAERPKGSFSTLEIQRTEQGDSAMYLCASSLRGSDRGVNEQFFGPGTRLTVL.

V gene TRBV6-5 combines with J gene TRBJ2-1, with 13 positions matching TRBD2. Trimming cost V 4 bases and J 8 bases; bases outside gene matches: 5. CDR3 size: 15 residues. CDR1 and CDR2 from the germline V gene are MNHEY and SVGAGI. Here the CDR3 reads CASSSRLAGGYEQFF. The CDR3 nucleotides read TGTGCCAGCAGTTCCCGACTAGCGGGAGGTTATGAGCAGTTCTTC.

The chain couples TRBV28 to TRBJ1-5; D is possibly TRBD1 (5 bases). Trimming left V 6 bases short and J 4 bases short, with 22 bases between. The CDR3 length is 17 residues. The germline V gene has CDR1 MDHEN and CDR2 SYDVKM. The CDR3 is CASRLGGWRVGNQPQHF. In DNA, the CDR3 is TGTGCCAGCAGATTGGGGGGGTGGAGGGTAGGGAATCAGCCCCAGCATTTT.

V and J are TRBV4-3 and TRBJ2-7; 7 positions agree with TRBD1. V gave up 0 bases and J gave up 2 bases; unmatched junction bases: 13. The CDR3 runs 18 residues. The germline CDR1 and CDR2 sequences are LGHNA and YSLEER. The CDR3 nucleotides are TGCGCCAGCAGCCAAGAGCTGTTGAGGGCCCAGGGGGCCTACGAGCAGTACTTC. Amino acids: CASSQELLRAQGAYEQYF.

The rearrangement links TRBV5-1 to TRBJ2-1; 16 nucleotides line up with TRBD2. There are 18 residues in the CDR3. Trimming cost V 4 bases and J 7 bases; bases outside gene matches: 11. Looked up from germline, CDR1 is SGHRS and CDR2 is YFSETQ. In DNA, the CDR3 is TGCGCCAGCAGCGGGGTCCCGGGACTAGCGGGAGGGCCGAATGAGCAGTTCTTC. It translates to CASSGVPGLAGGPNEQFF.

In nucleotides, the CDR3 is TGTGCCAGCTCCCCGGACGTGGGGCCTAACTATGGCTACACCTTC. Translating it yields CASSPDVGPNYGYTF. The chain uses TRBV18 and TRBJ1-2, with TRBD1 as a possible D gene (5 bases). The CDR3 runs 15 residues. CDR1 and CDR2 from the germline V gene are KGHSH and LQKENI. V lost 6 bases and J lost 0, with 14 bases in between.

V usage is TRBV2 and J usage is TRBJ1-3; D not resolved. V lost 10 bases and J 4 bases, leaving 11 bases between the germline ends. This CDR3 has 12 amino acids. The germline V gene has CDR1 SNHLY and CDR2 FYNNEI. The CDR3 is CATIEGGNTIYF. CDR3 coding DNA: TGTGCCACCATAGAGGGAGGAAACACCATATATTTT. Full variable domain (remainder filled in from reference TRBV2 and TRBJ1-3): EPEVTQTPSHQVTQMGQEVILRCVPISNHLYFYWYRQILGQKVEFLVSFYNNEISEKSEIFDDQFSVERPDGSNFTLKIRSTKLEDSAMYFCATIEGGNTIYFGEGSWLTVV.

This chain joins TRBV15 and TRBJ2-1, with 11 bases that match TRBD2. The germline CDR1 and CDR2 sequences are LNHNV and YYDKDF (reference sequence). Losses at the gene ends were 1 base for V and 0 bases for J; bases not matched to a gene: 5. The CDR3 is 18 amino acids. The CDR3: CATSRVSTSGDSYNEQFF. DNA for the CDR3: TGTGCCACCAGCAGAGTCTCGACTAGCGGGGACTCCTACAATGAGCAGTTCTTC.

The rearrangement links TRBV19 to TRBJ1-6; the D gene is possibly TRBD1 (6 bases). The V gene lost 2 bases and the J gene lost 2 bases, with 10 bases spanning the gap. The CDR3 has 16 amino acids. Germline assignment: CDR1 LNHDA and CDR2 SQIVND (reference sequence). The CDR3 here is CASSITGNPYNSPLHF. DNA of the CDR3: TGTGCCAGTAGTATAACAGGGAACCCCTATAATTCACCCCTCCACTTT.

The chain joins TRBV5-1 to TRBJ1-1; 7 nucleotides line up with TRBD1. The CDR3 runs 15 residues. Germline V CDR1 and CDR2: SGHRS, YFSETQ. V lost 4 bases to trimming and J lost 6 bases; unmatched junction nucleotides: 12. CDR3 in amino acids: CASSNGQARFPEAFF. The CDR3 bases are TGCGCCAGCAGCAACGGACAGGCTCGATTTCCTGAAGCTTTCTTT. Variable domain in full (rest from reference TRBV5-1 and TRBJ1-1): KAGVTQTPRYLIKTRGQQVTLSCSPISGHRSVSWYQQTPGQGLQFLFEYFSETQRNKGNFPGRFSGRQFSNSRSEMNVSTLELGDSALYLCASSNGQARFPEAFFGQGTRLTVV.

CDR3 nucleotide sequence: TGTGCCAGCAGTTTATCGGACAGTTTTTTTTATGGCTACACCTTC. This encodes CASSLSDSFFYGYTF. The V and J genes are TRBV28 and TRBJ1-2, with D maybe TRBD1 (6 bases). Between the trimmed V and J ends, which lost 1 base and 5 bases, there was a span of 14 bases. The CDR3 extends over 15 amino acids. Germline assignment: CDR1 MDHEN and CDR2 SYDVKM.